This TCR beta chain derives from a study of blood T cells in healthy people across ages. Trimming took 4 bases from V and 11 from J; bases not matched to a gene: 16. The length of the CDR3 is 17 residues. CDR1 is SGHDT and CDR2 is YYEEEE in the germline V gene. Study-wide points: Both naive CD4+ cell counts and diversity were greater in long-lived donors than in aged donors.

A second 7 to 11 cycle PCR used barcoded and J-beta primers. TCRdb called the 5' RACE reads again in MiXCR, with one record for every CDR3 protein. The table records about 1,500,000 distinct CDR3 sequences, about 43% of them present only once. This clonotype was counted between two and nine times. As yet, its antigen is unknown. The rearrangement joins TRBV5-6 to TRBJ2-5; 14 bases match TRBD2. Sample: blood. This sequence originates from a woman aged 18 to 35 in good health. Here the CDR3 reads CASSSSTSGRVIGQQYF. The CDR3 DNA sequence: TGTGCCAGCAGCAGCTCGACTAGCGGGAGGGTAATAGGTCAGCAGTACTTC.